A selection of T cell receptor beta chains follows, all from one sample in a study of CD8 T cells in Susac syndrome. Each CDR3 protein gets one entry after TCRdb re-called the immunoSEQ multiplex PCR reads with MiXCR. The sample has 330,000 or so distinct CDR3 sequences, 89% seen once. Sequencing was done on a sample of CD8+ T cells from PBMCs. These TCRs come from a human donor with multiple sclerosis. CDR3s include the opening cysteine and the closing phenylalanine or tryptophan. A D gene is named only where the DNA matches it firmly. Clone size appears in some rows only: once, few, many, or a class for an expanded clone.

NA NA TRBJ2-5 TRBV5-5 CASRNPGEPRGGQYF TGTGCCAGCAGAAACCCGGGGGAGCCTAGGGGTGGCCAGTACTTC
NA TRBD2 TRBJ2-1 TRBV6-4 CASSDSGAGVNEQFF TGTGCCAGCAGTGACTCGGGAGCGGGAGTCAATGAGCAGTTCTTC
NA TRBD1 TRBJ2-5 TRBV20-1 CSAPRDRVPETQYF TGCAGTGCGCCACGGGACAGGGTCCCAGAGACCCAGTACTTC
once NA TRBJ1-1 TRBV6-2/TRBV6-3 CASGPGGTEAFF TGTGCCAGCGGCCCTGGGGGTACTGAAGCTTTCTTT
once NA TRBJ2-2 TRBV20-1 CSVRDPHTGELFF TGCAGTGTTCGGGACCCACACACCGGGGAGCTGTTTTTT
NA TRBD2 TRBJ2-7 TRBV29-1 CSVTSGYEQYF TGCAGCGTAACTAGCGGGTACGAGCAGTACTTC
few NA TRBJ2-7 TRBV20-1 CSARALGSGPGGSSPYEQYF TGCAGTGCTAGAGCCCTGGGATCCGGGCCAGGTGGGTCCTCGCCCTACGAGCAGTACTTC
NA TRBD1 TRBJ1-2 TRBV5-8 CASSSDDRGWTRGYTF TGTGCCAGCAGCTCGGACGACAGGGGATGGACGAGAGGCTACACCTTC
NA NA TRBJ2-7 TRBV20-1 CSAPQDYFYEQYF TGCAGTGCCCCCCAAGACTACTTTTACGAGCAGTACTTC
NA NA TRBJ2-7 TRBV4-3 CASSQPRSKGFNCEQYF TGCGCCAGCAGCCAACCCAGGTCAAAGGGCTTCAACTGCGAGCAGTACTTC
NA TRBD2 TRBJ2-1 TRBV4-2 CASSQEPTSGHYNEQFF TGTGCCAGCAGCCAAGAGCCGACTAGCGGGCACTACAATGAGCAGTTCTTC
NA TRBD1 TRBJ2-5 TRBV7-2 CASSSLVGQGGGETQYF TGTGCCAGCAGCTCCTTGGTAGGACAGGGAGGAGGAGAGACCCAGTACTTC
NA NA TRBJ1-5 TRBV19 CASTSGRFNQPQHF TGTGCCAGCACTTCGGGGCGGTTCAATCAGCCCCAGCATTTT
NA NA TRBJ2-5 TRBV12-3/TRBV12-4 CASSFRGQETQYF TGTGCCAGCAGTTTCCGCGGGCAAGAGACCCAGTACTTC
NA TRBD2 TRBJ2-7 TRBV27 CASSLSSGRTYEQYF TGTGCCAGCAGTTTGTCTAGCGGGAGGACTTACGAGCAGTACTTC
NA NA TRBJ2-3 TRBV7-8 CASSFDPNTDTQYF TGTGCCAGCAGCTTTGATCCTAACACAGATACGCAGTATTTT
NA NA TRBJ2-5 TRBV13 CASSLGFGRERETQYF TGTGCCAGCAGCTTAGGATTCGGTCGGGAGAGGGAGACCCAGTACTTC
once TRBD1 TRBJ2-3 TRBV7-2 CASSLGTTGGYTDTQYF TGTGCCAGCAGCTTAGGGACGACAGGGGGTTACACAGATACGCAGTATTTT
NA TRBD1 TRBJ1-2 TRBV6-5 CASSQGTDRGYTF TGTGCCAGCAGTCAGGGGACAGATCGCGGCTACACCTTC
NA NA TRBJ1-2 TRBV6-5 CASSYSGTGSLSNYGYTF TGTGCCAGCAGTTACTCGGGCACAGGCTCTCTTTCTAACTATGGCTACACCTTC
NA NA TRBJ2-1 TRBV28 CASTSSINEQFF TGTGCCAGCACCTCGAGCATCAATGAGCAGTTCTTC
NA NA TRBJ2-1 TRBV25-1 CASSETGSRYNEQFF TGTGCCAGCAGTGAAACGGGCTCTCGCTACAATGAGCAGTTCTTC
NA TRBD2 TRBJ2-7 TRBV20-1 CSALTSGSVEQYF TGCAGTGCTCTGACTAGCGGGAGTGTCGAGCAGTACTTC
NA NA TRBJ2-5 TRBV4-3 CASSQDSGGETQYF TGCGCCAGCAGCCAAGATTCCGGTGGGGAGACCCAGTACTTC
NA NA TRBJ2-7 TRBV2 CASSESRGSSYEQYF TGTGCCAGCAGTGAGAGTCGGGGTAGCTCCTACGAGCAGTACTTC
NA NA TRBJ1-3 TRBV10-3 CAIGAESSGNTIYF TGTGCCATCGGGGCAGAGAGCTCTGGAAACACCATATATTTT
NA TRBD1 TRBJ2-2 TRBV13 CASSSPGTGGTGELFF TGTGCCAGCAGCTCCCCCGGGACAGGGGGCACCGGGGAGCTGTTTTTT